The present T cell receptor (beta chain) was sequenced within a study of blood T cell repertoires in COVID-19. Using immunoSEQ multiplex PCR, the repertoire was profiled, and TCRdb retains in-frame clones only, with some absent. The repertoire holds nearly 55,000 clones, with approximately 90% as singletons. The CDR3 has 15 amino acids. V lost 4 bases to trimming and J lost 8 bases, with 16 bases between them. The germline CDR1 and CDR2 sequences are KGHDR and SFDVKD. The sequence was obtained from an older woman with active or convalescent COVID-19. This chain uses TRBV24-1 with TRBJ1-4; TRBD1 is a possible D gene (6 bases). Sample: peripheral blood. The CDR3 DNA sequence: TGTGCCACCAGTGACGTCGGGGGGGCGGGAGAAAAACTGTTTTTT. Translation: CATSDVGGAGEKLFF.